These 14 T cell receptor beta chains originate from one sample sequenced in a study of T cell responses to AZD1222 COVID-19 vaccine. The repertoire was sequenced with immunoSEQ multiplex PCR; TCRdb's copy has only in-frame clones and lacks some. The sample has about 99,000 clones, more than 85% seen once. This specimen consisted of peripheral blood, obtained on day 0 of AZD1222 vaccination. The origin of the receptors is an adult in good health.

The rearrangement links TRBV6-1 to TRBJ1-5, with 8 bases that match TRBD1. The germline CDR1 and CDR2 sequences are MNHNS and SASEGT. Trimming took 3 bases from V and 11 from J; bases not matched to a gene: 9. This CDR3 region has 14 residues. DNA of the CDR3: TGTGCCAGCAGTGAGGGACAGGAGATGGGGTCCCAGCATTTT. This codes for CASSEGQEMGSQHF.

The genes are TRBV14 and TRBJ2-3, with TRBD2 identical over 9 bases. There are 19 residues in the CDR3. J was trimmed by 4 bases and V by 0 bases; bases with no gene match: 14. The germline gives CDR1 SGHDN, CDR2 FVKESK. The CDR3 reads CASSQDHPSGGRAADTQYF. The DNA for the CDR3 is TGTGCCAGCAGCCAAGATCACCCCTCTGGCGGGAGGGCGGCAGATACGCAGTATTTT.

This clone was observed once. The CDR3 loop is CASSPRGGTEAFF. The DNA of the CDR3 is TGTGCCAGCAGCCCCAGGGGGGGAACTGAAGCTTTCTTT. The chain has TRBV7-2 and TRBJ1-1; 7 bases are a match to TRBD1. CDR1 is SGHTA, CDR2 FQGNSA, per germline. The CDR3 sequence is 13 residues long. Germline trimming cut 5 bases from V and 5 bases from J; bases unmatched to any gene: 5. Using reference TRBV7-2 and TRBJ1-1 for the parts outside the CDR3, the full variable domain is GAGVSQSPSNKVTEKGKDVELRCDPISGHTALYWYRQSLGQGLEFLIYFQGNSAPDKSGLPSDRFSAERTGGSVSTLTIQRTQQEDSAVYLCASSPRGGTEAFFGQGTRLTVV.

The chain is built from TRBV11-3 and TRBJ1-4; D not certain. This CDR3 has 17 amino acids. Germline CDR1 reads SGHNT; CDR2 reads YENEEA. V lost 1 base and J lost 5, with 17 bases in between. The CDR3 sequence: CASSLGSEYPKNEKLFF. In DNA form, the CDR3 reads TGTGCCAGCAGCTTAGGCTCGGAGTATCCCAAAAATGAAAAACTGTTTTTT.

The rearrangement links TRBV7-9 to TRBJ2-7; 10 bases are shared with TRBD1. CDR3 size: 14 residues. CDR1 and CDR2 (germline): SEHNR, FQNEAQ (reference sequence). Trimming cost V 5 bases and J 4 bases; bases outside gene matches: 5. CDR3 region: CASSARQGAYEQYF. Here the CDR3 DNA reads TGTGCCAGCAGCGCGCGACAGGGGGCTTACGAGCAGTACTTC. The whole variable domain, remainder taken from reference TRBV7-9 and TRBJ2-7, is DTGVSQNPRHKITKRGQNVTFRCDPISEHNRLYWYRQTLGQGPEFLTYFQNEAQLEKSRLLSDRFSAERPKGSFSTLEIQRTEQGDSAMYLCASSARQGAYEQYFGPGTRLTVT.

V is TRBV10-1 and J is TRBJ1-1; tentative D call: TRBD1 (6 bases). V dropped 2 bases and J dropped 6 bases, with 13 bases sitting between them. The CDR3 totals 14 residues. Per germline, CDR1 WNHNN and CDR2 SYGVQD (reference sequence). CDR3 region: CASSEGRGIAEAFF. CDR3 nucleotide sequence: TGCGCCAGCAGTGAGGGCAGGGGTATCGCTGAAGCTTTCTTT.

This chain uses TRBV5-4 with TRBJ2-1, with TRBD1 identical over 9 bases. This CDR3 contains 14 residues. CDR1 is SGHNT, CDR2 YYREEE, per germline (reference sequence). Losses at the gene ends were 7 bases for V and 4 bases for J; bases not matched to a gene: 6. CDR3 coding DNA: TGTGCCAGCCGACCGGGACAGGGATACAATGAGCAGTTCTTC. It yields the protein CASRPGQGYNEQFF.

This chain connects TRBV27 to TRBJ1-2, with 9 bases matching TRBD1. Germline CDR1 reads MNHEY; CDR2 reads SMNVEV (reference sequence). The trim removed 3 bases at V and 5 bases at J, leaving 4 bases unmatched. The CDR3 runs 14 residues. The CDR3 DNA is TGTGCCAGCAGTTTGAGAGGGACAGGGTATGGCTACACCTTC. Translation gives CASSLRGTGYGYTF.

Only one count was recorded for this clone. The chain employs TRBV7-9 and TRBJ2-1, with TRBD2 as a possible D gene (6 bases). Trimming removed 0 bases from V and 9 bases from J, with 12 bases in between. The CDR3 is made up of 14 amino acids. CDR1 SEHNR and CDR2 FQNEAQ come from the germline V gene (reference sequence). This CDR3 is CASSLAGGAGEQFF. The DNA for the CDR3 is TGTGCCAGCAGCTTAGCCGGGGGAGCGGGTGAGCAGTTCTTC.

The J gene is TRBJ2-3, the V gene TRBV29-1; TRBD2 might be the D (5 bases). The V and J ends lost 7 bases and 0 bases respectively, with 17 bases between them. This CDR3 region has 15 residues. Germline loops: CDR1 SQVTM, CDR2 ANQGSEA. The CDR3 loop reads CSAPVARVSTDTQYF. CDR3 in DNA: TGCAGCGCCCCCGTGGCGAGGGTGAGCACAGATACGCAGTATTTT.

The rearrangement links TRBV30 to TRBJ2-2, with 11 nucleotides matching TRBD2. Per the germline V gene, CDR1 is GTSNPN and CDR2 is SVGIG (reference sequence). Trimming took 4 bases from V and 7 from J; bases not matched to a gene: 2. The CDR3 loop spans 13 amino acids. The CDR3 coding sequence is TGTGCCTGGACCGGGACTAGCGGCGGGGAGCTGTTTTTT. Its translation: CAWTGTSGGELFF.

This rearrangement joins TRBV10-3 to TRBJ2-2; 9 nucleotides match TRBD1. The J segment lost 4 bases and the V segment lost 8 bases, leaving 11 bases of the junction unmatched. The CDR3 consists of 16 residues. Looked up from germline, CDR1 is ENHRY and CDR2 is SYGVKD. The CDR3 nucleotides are TGTGCCATCCGGGATGGACAGGGGCGCAGCACCGGGGAGCTGTTTTTT. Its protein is CAIRDGQGRSTGELFF.

For the CDR3, the DNA is TGTGCCAGCAGCTTAGTTCGGGATAACTATGGCTACACCTTC. This translates into CASSLVRDNYGYTF. The chain is built from TRBV7-2 and TRBJ1-2, with no clear D. The CDR3 length is 14 residues. In germline, CDR1 is SGHTA, CDR2 FQGNSA. Trimming shortened V by 1 base and J by 1 base, and 7 bases separated the two germline ends.

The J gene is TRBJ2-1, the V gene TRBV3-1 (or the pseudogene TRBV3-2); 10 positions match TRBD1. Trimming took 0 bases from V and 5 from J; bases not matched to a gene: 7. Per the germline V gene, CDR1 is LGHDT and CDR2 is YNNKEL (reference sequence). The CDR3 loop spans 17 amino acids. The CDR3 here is CASSQDGDRGPNNEQFF. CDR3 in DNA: TGTGCCAGCAGCCAAGATGGGGACAGGGGCCCCAACAATGAGCAGTTCTTC.